The source of this TCR beta chain is a study of monozygotic twins with inflammatory bowel disease (dated by TCRdb to between 2018 and 2020). At the level of the whole study: The complete study included about 30 monozygotic twin pairs: 19 IBD-discordant Danish pairs and nine German pairs, of which four were IBD-concordant and five were IBD-discordant. The search for disease-associated traits relied mainly on comparing IBD patients with their genetically identical healthy co-twins within discordant pairs. Each individual had, on average, about 151 000 unique TCRalpha sequences and 181 000 unique TCRbeta sequences available for analysis. General conclusions and limits of the study: Distinction between different T cell subtypes could not be achieved in the analysis. Background noise and inter-individual variability may have been introduced into the repertoires by the differing immunosuppressive treatments among patients. Repertoire similarity did not differ between concordant and discordant twins, which could be due to limited statistical power. No single strong signal or clonotype linked to IBD turned up in the results, so the idea that one exists was not supported. IBD patients shared fewer clonotypes with other individuals than healthy twins did, most markedly in patients showing signs of disease activity. Measured by the inverse Simpson index, TCRbeta repertoire diversity was lower in IBD patients than in their healthy co-twins.

From each donor, a 2.5 ml peripheral blood sample was drawn into PAXgene tubes and stored at -80 degrees C. Without T cell sorting, total RNA was isolated from whole blood using the PAXgene blood miRNA kit on an automated QIAcube. Peripheral blood from monozygotic twin pairs who were concordant or discordant for inflammatory bowel disease underwent deep TCRalpha and TCRbeta repertoire profiling using unique molecular barcoding. For every twin pair, smoking habits were documented, and each individual was categorised as a current, former or never smoker. Library construction relied on 5' RACE. Preparation of each TCR library used roughly 3,300 ng of total RNA. For each sample, cDNA was synthesized in eight separate reactions using SMARTScribe reverse transcriptase. Unique molecular identifiers containing a 6-nucleotide sample barcode were introduced through template switching during cDNA synthesis. Amplification of TCRalpha and TCRbeta cDNA involved two nested PCRs of 16 and 9 cycles, and each PCR was followed by bead purification. Before amplification, the cDNA was both treated with uracil DNA-glycosylase and purified with the QIAquick PCR purification kit. The second PCR added Illumina TruSeq-compatible adapters along with sample-specific barcodes. Library quality and concentration were assessed using TapeStation and Qubit, and about 5 ng of each library was pooled. The pooled libraries were sequenced with 2 x 100 bp reads and custom sequencing primers on an Illumina HiSeq2500 single-index Rapid Run. For the original study's pipeline: UMI-based consensus assembly with MiGEC version 1.2.6 was used to correct PCR and sequencing errors. MiXCR version 2.1.1 was used to carry out V(D)J alignment, clonotype assembly and CDR3 extraction. To normalise gene usage, clonotype sharing and MAIT/NKT TCR abundance, the top 1000, 10 000 and 20 000 clonotypes in each sample were analysed. After downsampling to 27 000 UMIs, diversity was calculated as the inverse Simpson index using the vegan R package. Paired Mann-Whitney U tests on discordant twin pairs were used, with Benjamini-Hochberg multiple-testing correction. With the reads reprocessed by TCRdb, a single entry stands for each CDR3 protein sequence and no DNA is reported. The V and J calls shown here were made by TCRdb, not taken from the authors' results. The table for this sample shows 330,000 or so distinct CDR3 sequences. Clones ranked in the top ten supply around 2% of the sample.

The CDR3, cysteine through phenylalanine, is 15 amino acids long. No DNA is listed. Taken from the germline V gene, the CDR1 and CDR2 loops are SGDLS and YYNGEE. With respect to this clonotype: Its target antigen remains unknown.

The receptor's source is a human donor with ulcerative colitis or Crohn's disease, or a healthy co-twin of an affected twin (not recorded which). The chain uses TRBV9 and TRBJ2-7; lacking DNA, the TRBD1 call made by TCRdb goes unchecked. What was sequenced was blood. CDR3 reads: CASSGGQGSLDEQYF.